The T cell receptor beta chain described here comes from a study of shared clonotypes between healthy human individuals. This CDR3 region has 14 residues. Trimming removed 5 bases at V and 4 bases at J, with 11 bases between. Per germline, CDR1 KGHSH and CDR2 LQKENI. The protocol was immunoSEQ multiplex PCR, while the TCRdb copy is restricted to in-frame clones and leaves out a portion. This table holds some 2 million clones, roughly 95% found once. Input material: naive CD4+ T cells sorted from blood. Regarding subset: CD45RA+ positively selected. The V gene is TRBV18, the J gene TRBJ2-2, with D possibly TRBD2 on 5 matching bases. The clonotype originates from a man aged 18 to 30 in good health. The CDR3 bases are TGTGCCAGCTCAGCTGCGGGTCCCACCGGGGAGCTGTTTTTT. Protein: CASSAAGPTGELFF.